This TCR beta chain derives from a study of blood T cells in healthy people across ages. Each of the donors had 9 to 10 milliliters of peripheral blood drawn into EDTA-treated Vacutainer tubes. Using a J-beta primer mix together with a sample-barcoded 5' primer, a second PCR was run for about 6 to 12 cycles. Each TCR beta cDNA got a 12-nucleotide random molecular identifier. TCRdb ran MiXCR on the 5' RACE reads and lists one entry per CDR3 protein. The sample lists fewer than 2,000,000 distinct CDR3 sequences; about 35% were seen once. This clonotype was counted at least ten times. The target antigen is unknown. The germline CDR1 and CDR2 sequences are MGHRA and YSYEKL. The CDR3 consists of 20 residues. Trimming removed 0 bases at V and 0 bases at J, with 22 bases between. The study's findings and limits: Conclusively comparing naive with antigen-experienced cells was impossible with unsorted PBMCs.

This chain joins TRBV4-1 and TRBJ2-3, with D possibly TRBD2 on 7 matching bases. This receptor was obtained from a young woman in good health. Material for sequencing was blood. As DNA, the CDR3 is TGCGCCAGCAGCCAAGATGTAGTCGCGGGGGCCCTTCCTAGCACAGATACGCAGTATTTT. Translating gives CASSQDVVAGALPSTDTQYF.